The rows below give T cell receptor beta chains drawn from one sample of a study of metastatic and nonmetastatic thyroid tumors. TCRdb re-called clones from the PCR reads using MiXCR. The data show tens of thousands of clones, 20% seen once. Source material: adjacent normal tissue. Every receptor here comes from a female donor with papillary thyroid cancer or a benign thyroid nodule (not recorded which). Some clones in this sample may be carry-over from other donors' samples. The CDR3 runs from the conserved cysteine through the conserved F or W. A D gene is named only where the DNA matches it firmly. Only some rows state a clone size, as once, few, many or a class for expanded clones.

J gene,CDR3 length,D gene,V gene,clone size,CDR3 DNA,CDR3 protein
TRBJ1-1,14,NA,TRBV7-2,many,TGTGCCAGCAGCTTAGTAACGTGGGGGACTGAAGCTTTCTTT,CASSLVTWGTEAFF
TRBJ1-5,13,NA,TRBV6-2/TRBV6-3,medium-sized,TGTGCCAGCGTCCGGGGGACCAATCAGCCCCAGCATTTT,CASVRGTNQPQHF
TRBJ2-1,17,NA,TRBV4-2,many,TGTGCCAGCAGCCAAGTTGGGAGCGGCAACTCCTACAATGAGCAGTTCTTC,CASSQVGSGNSYNEQFF
TRBJ2-7,17,NA,TRBV10-2,NA,TGCGCCAGCAGTGTAGGGGGTGGGGCAGGGATGTCCTACGAGCAGTACTTC,CASSVGGGAGMSYEQYF
TRBJ1-1,13,NA,TRBV5-1,NA,TGCGCCAGCAGCCGGTGGGGGAGTACTGAAGCTTTCTTT,CASSRWGSTEAFF
TRBJ1-5,16,NA,TRBV27,many,TGTGCCAGCAGTTTAGTGGGAGCCCGGGGCAATCAGCCCCAGCATTTT,CASSLVGARGNQPQHF
TRBJ2-3,15,NA,TRBV11-3,NA,TGTGCCAGCATCTCCACTATTGTCAGCACAGATACGCAGTATTTT,CASISTIVSTDTQYF
TRBJ1-6,14,NA,TRBV9,many,TGTGCCAGCGGGGATACAGGTCGAAATTCACCCCTCCACTTT,CASGDTGRNSPLHF
TRBJ2-7,13,TRBD1,TRBV12-3/TRBV12-4,medium-sized,TGTGCCAGCAGTTTGTCAGGGGGCTCCGAGCAGTACTTC,CASSLSGGSEQYF
TRBJ2-5,13,TRBD2,TRBV20-1,many,TGCAGTGCCAGACTAGCGGGAATAGAGACCCAGTACTTC,CSARLAGIETQYF
TRBJ1-4,13,NA,TRBV29-1,many,TGCAGCGTTGAAGTGACAGGAGGTGAAAAACTGTTTTTT,CSVEVTGGEKLFF